The 24 T cell receptor beta chains in this list originate from one sample, sequenced in a study of regulatory T cells in long-lasting Graves disease. Arm-PCR with iRepertoire HTBI primers amplified the CDR3 regions for these TCR beta libraries. TCRdb fed the multiplex PCR reads into MiXCR, producing one record per CDR3 protein. The data contain 390,000 or so distinct CDR3 sequences, about 12% of them singletons. Noted time point: newly diagnosed GD, antithyroid drugs for less than 3 months. Extracted RNA from PBMCs served as the source of the TCR library. This sample was shared with a second study, whose subject was T cells in Graves' hyperthyroidism and ophthalmopathy.

The sequenced sample was peripheral blood mononuclear cells (PBMCs), obtained at new diagnosis, from a patient treated with antithyroid drugs. Receptors were obtained from a young woman with Graves disease.

A few counts support this clonotype. The chain recombines TRBV9 with TRBJ1-1; no clear D. The CDR3 runs to 14 residues. V was cut by 7 bases and J by 1 base, with 14 bases left in between. Germline loops: CDR1 SGDLS, CDR2 YYNGEE. As DNA, the CDR3 is TGTGCCAGCTCCGGCGCGGGCGGGAACACTGAAGCTTTCTTT. Protein sequence: CASSGAGGNTEAFF. Based on the CDR3 plus reference TRBV9 and TRBJ1-1, the full variable domain is DSGVTQTPKHLITATGQRVTLRCSPRSGDLSVYWYQQSLDQGLQFLIQYYNGEERAKGNILERFSAQQFPDLHSELNLSSLELGDSALYFCASSGAGGNTEAFFGQGTRLTVV.

J is TRBJ2-6 and V is TRBV20-1; D ambiguous. The CDR3 totals 13 residues. Germline V gene sequence: CDR1 DFQATT, CDR2 SNEGSKA (reference sequence). V was pared by 1 base and J by 2 bases, with 3 bases between. CDR3 nucleotide sequence: TGCAGTGCTAGAGTTCCTGGGGCCAACGTCCTGACTTTC. It specifies CSARVPGANVLTF.

This clonotype was seen many times. The CDR3 DNA follows: TGTGCCAGCAGCCCTGACACCACCTACGAGCAGTACTTC. Amino acid sequence: CASSPDTTYEQYF. This chain links TRBV7-2 with TRBJ2-7; D unresolved. Trimming stripped 5 bases from V and 2 bases from J, with 10 bases between. CDR1 and CDR2 from the germline V gene are SGHTA and FQGNSA. This CDR3 is 13 amino acids long.

Many counts were recorded for this clonotype. The V and J genes are TRBV4-3 and TRBJ1-1; TRBD1 matches 9 bases. Germline trimming cut 5 bases from V and 5 bases from J; bases unmatched to any gene: 3. Germline CDR1 is LGHNA and CDR2 is YSLEER. The CDR3 extends over 13 amino acids. The CDR3 region is CASSYDRGTEAFF. CDR3 DNA sequence: TGCGCCAGCAGCTACGACAGGGGGACTGAAGCTTTCTTT.

The chain uses TRBV20-1 and TRBJ2-4; 8 nucleotides agree with TRBD2. CDR3 length: 17 amino acids. Per germline, CDR1 DFQATT and CDR2 SNEGSKA (reference sequence). The V gene end was trimmed by 7 bases and the J gene end by 2 bases; junction bases not matched to a gene: 16. In DNA form, the CDR3 reads TGCAGTGTCGGGGGGGGTTCTAAAGTGGGATCCAAAAACATTCAGTACTTC. It encodes CSVGGGSKVGSKNIQYF.

In this sample, this clonotype turned up many times. J is TRBJ1-1 and V is TRBV24-1; the match to TRBD1 covers 8 bases. This CDR3 has 16 amino acids. CDR1 KGHDR and CDR2 SFDVKD come from the germline V gene. J lost 5 bases, V lost 1 base, and 8 bases had no gene match. As DNA, the CDR3 is TGTGCCACCAGTGATTTATATGGGACAGGATGGACTGAAGCTTTCTTT. Translated: CATSDLYGTGWTEAFF.

The V gene is TRBV7-9, the J gene TRBJ2-5; TRBD2 agrees at 11 bases. Germline V gene lookup returns CDR1 SEHNR and CDR2 FQNEAQ (reference sequence). V trimming: 4 bases; J trimming: 5 bases; junction bases outside the gene matches: 9. The CDR3 has 16 amino acids. As DNA, the CDR3 is TGTGCCAGCAGCTCCCCTAGCGGGGGGCCGCAGGAGACCCAGTACTTC. It codes for CASSSPSGGPQETQYF. The full variable domain, rest sourced from reference TRBV7-9 and TRBJ2-5, is DTGVSQNPRHKITKRGQNVTFRCDPISEHNRLYWYRQTLGQGPEFLTYFQNEAQLEKSRLLSDRFSAERPKGSFSTLEIQRTEQGDSAMYLCASSSPSGGPQETQYFGPGTRLLVL.

Only a few counts were recorded for this clonotype. This rearrangement joins TRBV7-2 to TRBJ1-4; 7 nucleotides align to TRBD1. The CDR3 has 15 residues. V dropped 5 bases and J dropped 8; count of bases not matched to a gene: 11. The germline gives CDR1 SGHTA, CDR2 FQGNSA. As DNA, the CDR3 is TGTGCCAGCAGCACATACAGGGGTTTCCAGGAAAAACTGTTTTTT. Its protein is CASSTYRGFQEKLFF.

This clonotype was seen only a few times. This chain connects TRBV24-1 to TRBJ2-1; 11 positions agree with TRBD2. This CDR3 region has 18 residues. The germline V gene encodes CDR1 KGHDR and CDR2 SFDVKD. The trim removed 5 bases at V and 4 bases at J, leaving 12 bases unmatched. The CDR3 sequence is CATSVVTSGMSGYNEQFF. The CDR3 DNA reads as TGTGCCACCAGTGTTGTGACTAGCGGGATGTCGGGGTACAATGAGCAGTTCTTC.

The chain links TRBV19 to TRBJ1-1, with unresolved D. Germline lookup yields CDR1 LNHDA and CDR2 SQIVND (reference sequence). V was pared by 9 bases and J by 0 bases, with 8 bases between. The CDR3 is 12 amino acids. The CDR3 loop is CASKMLNTEAFF. Here the CDR3 DNA reads TGTGCCAGCAAAATGTTGAACACTGAAGCTTTCTTT.

There are many counts of this clonotype. The rearrangement joins TRBV30 to TRBJ2-7; D perhaps matches TRBD1 (6 bases). V was clipped by 5 bases and J by 5 bases, with 10 bases between them. CDR3 length: 11 amino acids. From germline, CDR1 is GTSNPN and CDR2 SVGIG (reference sequence). The CDR3 loop reads CAWGRGNEQYF. CDR3 in DNA: TGTGCCTGGGGCAGGGGTAACGAGCAGTACTTC.

This chain uses TRBV27 with TRBJ2-5; TRBD2 matches at 12 bases. V lost 6 bases to trimming and J lost 5 bases; unmatched junction nucleotides: 13. Germline CDR1 and CDR2: MNHEY and SMNVEV (reference sequence). CDR3 length: 17 amino acids. The CDR3 region is CASSKGDLAGGGETQYF. The CDR3 DNA reads as TGTGCCAGCAGCAAAGGAGACCTAGCGGGGGGGGGGGAGACCCAGTACTTC.

The chain recombines TRBV12-3 or TRBV12-4 with TRBJ2-3; 14 bases agree with TRBD2. CDR3 size: 18 residues. V trimming: 8 bases; J trimming: 1 base; junction bases outside the gene matches: 11. The CDR3 DNA reads as TGTGCCAGCCAAAGATCGCCGGGACTAGCGGGGGGCACAGATACGCAGTATTTT. Protein: CASQRSPGLAGGTDTQYF.

The table lists this clonotype with many counts. A junction boundary mismatches the germline segment, possibly from a read error. This rearrangement joins TRBV5-1 to TRBJ2-3, with 8 positions matching TRBD2. This CDR3 has 14 residues. The germline gives CDR1 SGHRS, CDR2 YFSETQ. CDR3 region: CASSLAGNTDTQYF. CDR3 sequence (DNA): TGTGCCAGCAGCTTAGCGGGGAACACAGATACGCAGTATTTT.

This clonotype is a singleton in its sample. CDR3 DNA: TGTGCCAGCAGCTTAAACTTGGAAGGGCTCCATGAGCAGTTCTTC. Translated: CASSLNLEGLHEQFF. The chain couples TRBV7-6 to TRBJ2-1; D unclear. Per germline, CDR1 SGHVS and CDR2 FNYEAQ. The length of the CDR3 is 15 residues. V shed 2 bases and J shed 8 bases, with 16 bases lying between them.

This chain links TRBV3-1 with TRBJ2-1; a weak D match, TRBD1 (6 bases). The better agreement between TRBJ1-1 and the DNA end casts doubt on the J call. CDR3 length equals 12 residues. Germline loops: CDR1 LGHDT, CDR2 YNNKEL (reference sequence). For the CDR3, the DNA is TGTGCCAGCAGCGATACAGGGACCGTGGCTTTCTTT. Its translation: CASSDTGTVAFF.

The chain couples TRBV6-2 or TRBV6-3 to TRBJ1-5; tentatively, D is TRBD1 (5 bases). CDR1 MNHEY and CDR2 SVGEGT come from the germline V gene. This CDR3 comprises 18 residues. Trimming stripped 0 bases from V and 3 bases from J, with 18 bases between. In nucleotides, the CDR3 is TGTGCCAGCAGTTACTCACACGGACCAGGGTATCTCAATCAGCCCCAGCATTTT. It encodes CASSYSHGPGYLNQPQHF.

This clonotype appeared many times. J is TRBJ2-7 and V is TRBV27; D is possibly TRBD1 or TRBD2 (5 bases each). Trimming left V 8 bases short and J 12 bases short, with 26 bases between. Germline V gene sequence: CDR1 MNHEY, CDR2 SMNVEV (reference sequence). The CDR3 has 14 residues. The CDR3 DNA reads TGTGCCAGCTTCGACGGGACGGACTTACGAAGTCGGTACTTC. It codes for CASFDGTDLRSRYF.

This clonotype showed up many times. V is TRBV12-3 or TRBV12-4 and J is TRBJ2-5, with D possibly called TRBD1 or TRBD2 (5 bases each). The germline V and J ends were trimmed by 3 bases and 9 bases, with 14 bases remaining between them. This CDR3 has 13 residues. The CDR3 loop reads CASSLQDLGAQYF. The CDR3 DNA sequence: TGTGCCAGCAGTTTGCAGGATTTGGGGGCCCAGTACTTC.

This clonotype was seen repeatedly, ten times or more. V usage is TRBV18 and J usage is TRBJ2-5; D remains ambiguous. Germline CDR1 and CDR2: KGHSH and LQKENI. The V end lost 0 bases, the J end lost 4 bases, and 9 bases lay between the germline ends. The CDR3 contains 14 residues. The CDR3 loop reads CASSPPSGRETQYF. DNA of the CDR3: TGTGCCAGCTCACCACCGAGTGGTCGAGAGACCCAGTACTTC.

Worth noting for this clonotype: This could be a read error, since a much larger clone is one nucleotide away. V and J are TRBV6-1 and TRBJ2-1; D remains unclear. The CDR3 consists of 14 residues. CDR1 is MNHNS, CDR2 SASEGT, per germline. The CDR3 DNA follows: TGTGCAAAGGGTGGGTCGAGTAGGAACAATGAGCAGTTCTTC. It is translated as CAKGGSSRNNEQFF.

This clonotype was seen only a few times. The chain links TRBV5-4 to TRBJ2-6; the D gene is possibly TRBD1 (5 bases). The germline CDR1 and CDR2 sequences are SGHNT and YYREEE (reference sequence). V was cut by 4 bases and J by 0 bases, with 8 bases left in between. The CDR3 covers 15 residues. In DNA, the CDR3 is TGTGCCAGCAGCCGACAGAACTCTGGGGCCAACGTCCTGACTTTC. Protein product: CASSRQNSGANVLTF.

The table lists this clonotype with many counts. This sequence joins TRBV12-3 or TRBV12-4 and TRBJ2-6; TRBD1 or TRBD2 may be the D gene (7 bases each). The CDR3 has 22 amino acids. Between the trimmed V and J ends, which lost 6 bases and 0 bases, there was a span of 30 bases. The CDR3 here is CASSHLDRHRAGVSSGANVLTF. CDR3 DNA: TGTGCCAGCAGCCACCTGGACAGGCATCGGGCGGGGGTCTCCTCTGGGGCCAACGTCCTGACTTTC.

This clonotype was observed a few times. In nucleotides, the CDR3 is TGTGCCAGCAGTGTTATCGCTGATACGCAGTATTTT. Protein sequence: CASSVIADTQYF. The rearrangement links TRBV12-3 or TRBV12-4 to TRBJ2-3, with D unresolved. Trimming stripped 5 bases from V and 6 bases from J, with 9 bases between. The length of the CDR3 is 12 residues.